The TCR beta chain described here comes from a study of OX40 agonist ivuxolimab in advanced cancers. Generated by immunoSEQ multiplex PCR, the TCRdb table keeps only in-frame clones and is missing some. The sample has approximately 76,000 clones, around 90% seen once; the top ten hold roughly 9.7%. Trimming left V 1 base short and J 7 bases short, with 18 bases between. CDR1 is SGHAT, CDR2 FQNNGV, per germline. There are 16 residues in the CDR3. The starting material was CD4+ or CD8+ T cells sorted from blood, obtained in a trial of the OX40 agonist ivuxolimab. The receptor comes from an adult with an advanced solid tumor such as melanoma, head and neck, liver or kidney cancer. The V and J genes are TRBV11-2 and TRBJ2-3; D perhaps matches TRBD1 (5 bases). The CDR3 region has the DNA TGTGCCAGCAGCTTAGGTGCCCAGGGCCTATACTATACGCAGTATTTT. Its translation: CASSLGAQGLYYTQYF.